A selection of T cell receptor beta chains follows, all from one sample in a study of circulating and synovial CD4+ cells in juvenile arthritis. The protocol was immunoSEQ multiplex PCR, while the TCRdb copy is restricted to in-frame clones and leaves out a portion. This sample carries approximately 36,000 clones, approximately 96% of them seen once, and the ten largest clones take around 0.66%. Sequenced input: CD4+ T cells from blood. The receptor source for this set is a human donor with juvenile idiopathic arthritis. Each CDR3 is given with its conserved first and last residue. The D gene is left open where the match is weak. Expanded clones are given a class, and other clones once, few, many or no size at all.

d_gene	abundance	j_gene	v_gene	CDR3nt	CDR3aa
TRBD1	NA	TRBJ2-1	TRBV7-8	TGTGCCAGCAGCCTTTGGGACAGCTCTACCTACAATGAGCAGTTCTTC	CASSLWDSSTYNEQFF
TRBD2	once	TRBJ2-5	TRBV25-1	TGTGCCAGCAGTGCCGGGACCCCGCGGGGGGCCCAGTACTTC	CASSAGTPRGAQYF
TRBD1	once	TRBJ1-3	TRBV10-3	TGTGCCATCAGTACAACCGGGACAGAGGCCCCCTCTGGAAACACCATATATTTT	CAISTTGTEAPSGNTIYF
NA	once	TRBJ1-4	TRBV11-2	TGTGCCAGCAGCATCCGGGGGTACGGTGAAAAACTGTTTTTT	CASSIRGYGEKLFF
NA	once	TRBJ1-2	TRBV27	TGTGCCAGCAGTCTAAAAACAGGGAAAGTATCCTATGGCTACCCCTTC	CASSLKTGKVSYGYPF
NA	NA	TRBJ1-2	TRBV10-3	TGTGCCATCAGTGAGGGGCCAGGGCAAGGCTACACCTTC	CAISEGPGQGYTF
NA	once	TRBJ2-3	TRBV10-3	TGTGCCATCACCGCGGCGGCGACAGATACGCAGTATTTT	CAITAAATDTQYF
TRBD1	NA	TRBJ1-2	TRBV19	TGTGCCAGTAGTACAGGGACAGGTGGCTATGGCTACACCTTC	CASSTGTGGYGYTF
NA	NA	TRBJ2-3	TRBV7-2	TGTGCCAGCAGCTTAGGCCAGAGCACAGATACGCAGTATTTT	CASSLGQSTDTQYF
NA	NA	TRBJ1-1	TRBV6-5	TGTGCCAGCAGCCAGCAGCGATTTTACACTGAAGCTTTCTTT	CASSQQRFYTEAFF
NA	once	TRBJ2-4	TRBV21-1	TGTGCCAGCAGCAAAGGAAAGCAGGGGGAAGGCATTCAGTACTTC	CASSKGKQGEGIQYF
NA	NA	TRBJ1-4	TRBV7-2	TGTGCCAGCACCCTGGGGGGAGGTTGGGTTGAAAAACTGTTTTTT	CASTLGGGWVEKLFF
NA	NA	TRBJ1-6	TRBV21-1	TGTGCCAGCAGCAATCCCCGGGTTTGGGGGGGCTATAATTCACCCCTCCACTTT	CASSNPRVWGGYNSPLHF
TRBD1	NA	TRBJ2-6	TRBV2	TGTGCCAGCAGTGAACAAACAGGGGGTCAGAACGTCCTGTCTTTC	CASSEQTGGQNVLSF
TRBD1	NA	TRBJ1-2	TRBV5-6	TGTGCCAGCAGCTTGGGACAGGGTAGGAACTATGGCTACACCTTC	CASSLGQGRNYGYTF
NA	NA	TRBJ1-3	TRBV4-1	TGCGCCAGCAGCCAAGACCCGCCTACCTCTGGAAACACCATATATTTT	CASSQDPPTSGNTIYF
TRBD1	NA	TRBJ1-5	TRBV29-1	TGCAGCGTTGGACAGGGTGATCAGCCCCAGCATTTT	CSVGQGDQPQHF
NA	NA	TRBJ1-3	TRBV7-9	TGTGCCAGCAGCTTAGTGGGAACAGGGCTCGGAAACACCATATATTTT	CASSLVGTGLGNTIYF
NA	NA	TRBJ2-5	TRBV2	TGTGCCAGCAGCGCCCGGACAACTAAAGAGACCCAGTACTTC	CASSARTTKETQYF
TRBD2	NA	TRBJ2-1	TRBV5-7	TGTGCCAGCAGCTTGGCCACTAGCGGGGGGCCTTTGTCCTACAATGAGCAGTTCTTC	CASSLATSGGPLSYNEQFF
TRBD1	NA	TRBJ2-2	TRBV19	TGTGCCAGCCGGGACAGGGGGTTCGCCGGGGAGCTGTTTTTT	CASRDRGFAGELFF
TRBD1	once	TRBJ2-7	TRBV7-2	TGTGCCAGCAGCGGAAGTTCCGGGACAGGGGGCGCCCAGCAGTACTTC	CASSGSSGTGGAQQYF